The 30 T cell receptor beta chains listed next were all sequenced from one sample in a study of blood T cell repertoires in COVID-19. TCRdb keeps only in-frame clones here, not all; method: immunoSEQ multiplex PCR. The repertoire consists of around 150,000 clones, with less than 85% occurring once and the leading ten covering 6.5% to 9%. The sequenced sample consisted of peripheral blood. Source of these receptors: a woman aged 35 to 49 with COVID-19, enrolled during active disease.

The chain links TRBV5-4 to TRBJ2-5; 10 bases are shared with TRBD1. The CDR3 consists of 15 residues. The V gene end was trimmed by 4 bases and the J gene end by 6 bases; junction bases not matched to a gene: 9. Germline V gene lookup returns CDR1 SGHNT and CDR2 YYREEE (reference sequence). CDR3 DNA: TGTGCCAGCAGCCCAAAACCGGGACAGGGGAAGACCCAGTACTTC. This codes for CASSPKPGQGKTQYF.

The gene calls are TRBV4-2 and TRBJ2-2, with 8 bases that match TRBD2. Germline V gene lookup returns CDR1 LGHNA and CDR2 YNFKEQ. V dropped 7 bases and J dropped 3; count of bases not matched to a gene: 4. This CDR3 has 14 residues. The CDR3 protein is CASTYGGDTGELFF. DNA of the CDR3: TGTGCCAGCACCTACGGGGGGGACACCGGGGAGCTGTTTTTT.

This clone occurred once. V usage is TRBV6-5 and J usage is TRBJ2-7; 12 positions agree with TRBD2. V was pared by 6 bases and J by 3 bases, with 3 bases of the junction left unmatched. Germline V gives CDR1 MNHEY, CDR2 SVGAGI. CDR3 size: 14 residues. CDR3 protein: CASRGTSGFYEQYF. DNA of the CDR3: TGTGCCAGCAGGGGGACTAGCGGGTTCTACGAGCAGTACTTC.

The CDR3 loop is CAGKLAGEYNEQFF. For the CDR3, the DNA is TGTGCCGGTAAACTAGCGGGGGAGTACAATGAGCAGTTCTTC. This chain links TRBV6-5 with TRBJ2-1; 11 bases are shared with TRBD2. The CDR3 extends over 14 amino acids. Per germline, CDR1 MNHEY and CDR2 SVGAGI. Germline trimming cut 11 bases from V and 4 bases from J; bases unmatched to any gene: 7.

This clone was observed once. V is TRBV25-1 and J is TRBJ2-3; 7 nucleotides line up with TRBD2. CDR3 length: 14 residues. The germline V gene has CDR1 MGHDK and CDR2 SYGVNS. V dropped 4 bases and J dropped 6; count of bases not matched to a gene: 7. In DNA form, the CDR3 reads TGTGCCAGCAGTGCCAGCGGGGCCCGGGATACGCAGTATTTT. Its translation is CASSASGARDTQYF.

This clone was detected only once. The rearrangement links TRBV7-8 to TRBJ1-5, with D perhaps TRBD1 (5 bases). Trimming left V 4 bases short and J 1 base short, with 11 bases between. CDR1 SGHVS and CDR2 FQNEAQ come from the germline V gene. The CDR3 length is 15 residues. The CDR3, as DNA: TGTGCCAGCAGCTACCGGGGGGGGAGCAATCAGCCCCAGCATTTT. Translation: CASSYRGGSNQPQHF.

This clone was seen a handful of times. The gene calls are TRBV24-1 and TRBJ2-1; 7 positions match TRBD2. Germline V CDR1 and CDR2: KGHDR, SFDVKD. The CDR3 is 12 amino acids. V was pared by 3 bases and J by 13 bases, with 5 bases of the junction left unmatched. The CDR3 is CATSDQTSTQFF. The CDR3 DNA is TGTGCCACCAGTGATCAGACTAGCACACAGTTCTTC.

This chain links TRBV5-4 with TRBJ2-1; D might be TRBD1 (6 bases). Trimming removed 4 bases from V and 1 base from J, with 9 bases in between. This CDR3 has 14 residues. In germline, CDR1 is SGHNT, CDR2 YYREEE (reference sequence). The CDR3 spells CASSKTGSYNEQFF. CDR3 in DNA: TGTGCCAGCAGCAAAACAGGGTCCTACAATGAGCAGTTCTTC.

The chain is built from TRBV28 and TRBJ1-2; perhaps TRBD1 as D (5 bases). Trimming removed 2 bases from V and 2 bases from J, with 18 bases in between. The CDR3 covers 17 residues. Germline CDR1 is MDHEN and CDR2 is SYDVKM. DNA of the CDR3: TGTGCCAGCAGTTTAAGTGGTCGGCGGGACGGCAACTATGGCTACACCTTC. It encodes CASSLSGRRDGNYGYTF.

The V and J genes are TRBV18 and TRBJ2-7; D is possibly TRBD2 (5 bases). Per germline, CDR1 KGHSH and CDR2 LQKENI. The V end was cut by 5 bases, the J end by 1 base, with 12 bases between. This CDR3 is 14 amino acids long. CDR3 sequence: CASSRTGSSYEQYV. DNA for the CDR3: TGTGCCAGCTCAAGAACGGGGAGTTCCTACGAGCAGTACGTC.

The table lists this clone with a count of one. The chain has TRBV27 and TRBJ1-5; 10 nucleotides match TRBD1. The CDR3 totals 18 residues. J was trimmed by 5 bases and V by 6 bases; bases with no gene match: 16. CDR1 is MNHEY, CDR2 SMNVEV, per germline (reference sequence). The CDR3 DNA reads as TGTGCCAGCAGAAACTCATGGGGGGGGACAGGGGTAGATCAGCCCCAGCATTTT. Its translation is CASRNSWGGTGVDQPQHF.

The V and J genes are TRBV6-1 and TRBJ1-5, with D tentatively TRBD1 (5 bases). Germline V gene data show CDR1 as MNHNS and CDR2 as SASEGT. The length of the CDR3 is 13 residues. The V end lost 3 bases, the J end lost 7 bases, and 10 bases lay between the germline ends. The CDR3 here is CASSDVREQPQHF. The CDR3 coding sequence is TGTGCCAGCAGTGATGTCAGGGAACAGCCCCAGCATTTT.

V and J are TRBV2 and TRBJ2-3, with 13 bases lining up with TRBD2. This CDR3 is built from 16 residues. With V trimmed by 6 bases and J by 7 bases, 10 bases remained unmatched. Germline V lookup: CDR1 SNHLY, CDR2 FYNNEI. Here the CDR3 reads CASRFTSGRAGNTQYF. In DNA, the CDR3 is TGTGCCAGCAGGTTTACTAGCGGGAGGGCCGGAAATACGCAGTATTTT.

J is TRBJ2-3 and V is TRBV14; tentative D call: TRBD2 (6 bases). Germline V gives CDR1 SGHDN, CDR2 FVKESK. The CDR3 loop spans 13 amino acids. V lost 1 base and J 11 bases, leaving 13 bases between the germline ends. The CDR3 DNA reads TGTGCCAGCAGCCAAGGAGTAGCGGAAAAGCAGTATTTT. Protein product: CASSQGVAEKQYF.

Worth noting for this clone: One end of the junction does not line up with germline, which may come from a read error. The genes are TRBV7-7 and TRBJ2-3; 9 bases agree with TRBD2. The germline gives CDR1 SSHAT, CDR2 FNYEAQ (reference sequence). The CDR3 runs 16 residues. The CDR3 DNA reads as TGTGCTAGCAGCTTAGGGGCGGGGGGGCCTGCAGATACGCAGTATTTT. Amino acid sequence: CASSLGAGGPADTQYF.

This chain links TRBV2 with TRBJ2-5; 8 bases fit TRBD1. The CDR3 covers 14 residues. The J segment lost 2 bases and the V segment lost 7 bases, leaving 6 bases of the junction unmatched. Germline V lookup: CDR1 SNHLY, CDR2 FYNNEI. The CDR3 DNA follows: TGTGCCAGCAAATGGGGGGACAGGCAAGAGACCCAGTACTTC. Its translation: CASKWGDRQETQYF.

The chain carries TRBV19 and TRBJ1-6, with a possible D match to TRBD1 (6 bases). Germline V gene data show CDR1 as LNHDA and CDR2 as SQIVND (reference sequence). The CDR3 totals 14 residues. Trimming stripped 0 bases from V and 10 bases from J, with 10 bases between. CDR3 nucleotides: TGTGCCAGTAGTATAGATCGAGGGGGATCACCCCTCCACTTT. This codes for CASSIDRGGSPLHF.

The CDR3 protein is CASSLGLNEQYV. The DNA of the CDR3 is TGTGCCAGCAGCTTGGGGCTTAACGAGCAGTACGTC. The rearrangement links TRBV5-6 to TRBJ2-7; D is unresolved. CDR3 length equals 12 residues. Germline V CDR1 and CDR2: SGHDT, YYEEEE. V was trimmed by 0 bases and J by 5 bases, leaving 6 bases between them.

The gene calls are TRBV3-1 (or the pseudogene TRBV3-2) and TRBJ1-2; 8 bases match TRBD1. With V trimmed by 4 bases and J by 11 bases, 6 bases remained unmatched. Germline loops: CDR1 LGHDT, CDR2 YNNKEL (reference sequence). The CDR3 loop spans 12 amino acids. The CDR3 DNA is TGTGCCAGCAGCCCGGGACAGGCAGGTTACACCTTC. Translation gives CASSPGQAGYTF.

The rearrangement links TRBV19 to TRBJ2-5; D may be TRBD2 (5 bases). CDR3 length equals 13 residues. Per the germline V gene, CDR1 is LNHDA and CDR2 is SQIVND (reference sequence). V dropped 4 bases and J dropped 3 bases, with 9 bases sitting between them. DNA of the CDR3: TGTGCCAGTAGTAGAGGAGGAAAAGAGACCCAGTACTTC. As protein: CASSRGGKETQYF.

This chain uses TRBV30 with TRBJ1-6; D call uncertain. The CDR3 loop spans 13 amino acids. Germline CDR1 is GTSNPN and CDR2 is SVGIG (reference sequence). Trimming removed 2 bases at V and 5 bases at J, with 7 bases between. The CDR3 here is CAWSLQNNSPLHF. As DNA, the CDR3 is TGTGCCTGGAGTTTACAGAATAATTCACCCCTCCACTTT.

The rearrangement uses TRBV3-1 (or the pseudogene TRBV3-2) and TRBJ1-6; TRBD1 matches at 9 bases. The CDR3 is 15 amino acids. The junction had 4 bases not matched to a gene; V was cut back by 4 bases and J by 6 bases. Germline-derived CDR1 and CDR2 are LGHDT and YNNKEL (reference sequence). This CDR3 is CASSLRDRVNSPLHF. In DNA form, the CDR3 reads TGTGCCAGCAGCCTCCGGGACAGGGTTAATTCACCCCTCCACTTT.

The rearrangement links TRBV27 to TRBJ2-2, with 7 bases fitting TRBD2. V lost 6 bases and J lost 0; bases outside the gene matches: 7. The CDR3 totals 16 residues. Germline-derived CDR1 and CDR2 are MNHEY and SMNVEV (reference sequence). The CDR3 DNA is TGTGCCAGCAGGGGGAGGGGCCTTCCGAACACCGGGGAGCTGTTTTTT. It is translated as CASRGRGLPNTGELFF.

This chain uses TRBV27 with TRBJ2-7; 13 bases are shared with TRBD2. Germline V gene data show CDR1 as MNHEY and CDR2 as SMNVEV (reference sequence). Trimming at V came to 4 bases and at J to 4 bases, leaving 4 bases not matched to a gene. This CDR3 is 15 amino acids long. The CDR3 DNA reads TGTGCCAGCAGTTGGGGACTAGCGGGGTATTACGAGCAGTACTTC. Protein product: CASSWGLAGYYEQYF.

This chain uses TRBV19 with TRBJ2-3; perhaps TRBD1 as D (6 bases). Germline V gene data show CDR1 as LNHDA and CDR2 as SQIVND (reference sequence). The CDR3 loop spans 15 amino acids. Trimming took 4 bases from V and 1 from J, leaving 12 bases between them. CDR3 DNA: TGTGCCAGTAGTAACCGACAGGCTCGCACAGATACGCAGTATTTT. Translating it yields CASSNRQARTDTQYF.

A few counts support this clone. V usage is TRBV20-1 and J usage is TRBJ2-1, with 7 bases that match TRBD2. CDR1 and CDR2 (germline): DFQATT, SNEGSKA (reference sequence). The length of the CDR3 is 14 residues. The V segment lost 3 bases and the J segment 4 bases; nucleotides outside the gene matches: 6. The CDR3 reads CSASGGGLYNEQFF. DNA for the CDR3: TGCAGTGCTAGTGGCGGGGGTCTTTACAATGAGCAGTTCTTC.

V is TRBV28 and J is TRBJ2-2; 7 nucleotides match TRBD2. Unmatched junction bases numbered 3, after V lost 2 bases and J lost 3 bases. Germline assignment: CDR1 MDHEN and CDR2 SYDVKM. The CDR3 has 15 residues. The CDR3 sequence is CASSLAGVDTGELFF. The CDR3 nucleotides read TGTGCCAGCAGTTTAGCGGGAGTTGACACCGGGGAGCTGTTTTTT. Complete variable domain (other parts from reference TRBV28 and TRBJ2-2): DVKVTQSSRYLVKRTGEKVFLECVQDMDHENMFWYRQDPGLGLRLIYFSYDVKMKEKGDIPEGYSVSREKKERFSLILESASTNQTSMYLCASSLAGVDTGELFFGEGSRLTVL.

This clone has a single count. The V and J genes are TRBV19 and TRBJ2-5; D ambiguous. Germline CDR1 is LNHDA and CDR2 is SQIVND (reference sequence). V was shortened by 5 bases and J by 5 bases, with 12 bases between the two germline ends. The CDR3 has 13 residues. The CDR3 nucleotides are TGTGCCAGTAGTGGTCGCGCGCTCGAGACCCAGTACTTC. Translated: CASSGRALETQYF. The full variable domain, with the rest looked up from reference TRBV19 and TRBJ2-5, is DGGITQSPKYLFRKEGQNVTLSCEQNLNHDAMYWYRQDPGQGLRLIYYSQIVNDFQKGDIAEGYSVSREKKESFPLTVTSAQKNPTAFYLCASSGRALETQYFGPGTRLLVL.

This clone has only one observation. The chain links TRBV9 to TRBJ1-2; TRBD1 is a possible D gene (6 bases). Germline V lookup: CDR1 SGDLS, CDR2 YYNGEE. This CDR3 is built from 13 residues. The V and J ends lost 4 bases and 8 bases respectively, with 15 bases between them. CDR3 DNA: TGTGCCAGCAGCTTATCACAGGGTTCGGGCTACACCTTC. The encoded protein is CASSLSQGSGYTF.

The chain is built from TRBV5-4 and TRBJ2-3; D possibly corresponds to TRBD2 (5 bases). V was clipped by 1 base and J by 6 bases, with 18 bases between them. CDR3 length: 16 amino acids. CDR1 and CDR2 (germline): SGHNT, YYREEE (reference sequence). The CDR3 is CASSLIGLTGGDTQYF. CDR3 bases: TGTGCCAGCAGCTTGATCGGCTTAACCGGCGGGGATACGCAGTATTTT.